This T cell receptor beta chain came from a study of blood T cells in healthy people across ages. Combining a sample-barcoded 5' primer with a J-beta primer mix, a second PCR ran for 7 to 11 cycles. Each TCR beta cDNA got a 12-nucleotide random molecular identifier. One entry per CDR3 protein results from TCRdb running MiXCR on the 5' RACE reads. The sample consists of under 750,000 distinct CDR3 sequences, around 48% of them appearing once. Trimming cost V 6 bases and J 3 bases, with 23 bases left between them. The CDR3 has 17 residues. Germline lookup yields CDR1 MNHNS and CDR2 SASEGT. The sample comprised blood. The rearrangement links TRBV6-1 to TRBJ1-1, with D hard to call. The clonotype was recovered from a man at least 80 years old in good health. CDR3 in amino acids: CASSPTGWGRKDTEAFF. CDR3 bases: TGTGCCAGCAGCCCGACGGGCTGGGGTCGAAAGGACACTGAAGCTTTCTTT.